The sequence of this TCR beta chain was determined in a study of shared clonotypes between healthy human individuals. Study overall: There were three CD4 naive, three CD4 memory, two CD8 naive and one CD8 memory plates per donor.

The junction had 10 bases not matched to a gene; V was cut back by 4 bases and J by 4 bases. From germline, CDR1 is MDHEN and CDR2 SYDVKM. The CDR3 has 15 amino acids. The protocol was immunoSEQ multiplex PCR, while the TCRdb copy is restricted to in-frame clones and leaves out a portion. Found here are nearly 600,000 clones, around 95% of them singletons; the top ten hold 0.1% to 0.11%. A note on this clone: Its matching antigen is unknown.

Whole-study findings and limits: The sharing of 5% to 6.5% of naive CD4 clonotypes was seen across a handful of donors. Incomplete sequencing of sorted subsets was indicated by rarefaction despite large depth.

The naive CD8 fraction comprised CD45RO-negative cells positively selected for CCR7 and excluded terminally differentiated effector memory CD45RA+ cells. V gene TRBV28 combines with J gene TRBJ2-7; TRBD2 agrees at 7 bases. The sequencing sample was made of naive CD8+ T cells sorted from blood. The TCR originated in a woman aged 25 to 39 in good health. The CDR3 DNA is TGTGCCAGCAGTTGGGTCGGGGGGTCCCCTTACGAGCAGTACTTC. Translated, it gives CASSWVGGSPYEQYF.